A single T cell receptor beta chain is shown here with its context. What it binds is not known. The J segment lost 5 bases and the V segment lost 6 bases, leaving 12 bases of the junction unmatched. This CDR3 is 14 amino acids long. Germline values: CDR1 SQVTM, CDR2 ANQGSEA. The data were taken from a study of cytomegalovirus exposure and HLA in healthy donors. Healthy donors of bone marrow made up the group. Study results and caveats: No immune exposure information besides CMV serostatus was available. Most of the CMV-associated TCR beta chains (in a later analysis) appeared to be HLA-restricted.

A multiplex PCR was run with 60 Vbeta primers and 13 Jbeta primers. Sequenced by immunoSEQ multiplex PCR; TCRdb stores in-frame clones only, minus some. The table lists about 95,000 clones, about three quarters of them singletons. The material sequenced was PBMCs. The clonotype was recovered from a man between 60 and 70 years old in good health and CMV-seronegative. This chain connects TRBV29-1 to TRBJ2-7; 8 bases align to TRBD1. CDR3: CSVGISGGGNEQYF. As DNA, the CDR3 is TGCAGCGTCGGTATATCAGGGGGCGGAAACGAGCAGTACTTC.